Described below is a single TCR beta chain sequence and its context. Its antigen is not identified. One end of the junction does not line up with germline, which may come from a read error. This specimen comes from a study of type 1 and type 2 diabetes patients. Study-level background: Donors were type 1 diabetes, type 2 diabetes, or nondiabetic controls. CD4+ or CD8+ T cells were positively selected from PBMCs with microbeads. Study conclusions and caveats: Type 2 diabetes and control V and J usage correlated highly, around 0.97. A median of one highly-expanded CD4+ clone, covering under 4% of reads, occurred in type 2 diabetes.

PCR was run on genomic DNA. The TCR beta CDR3 region was amplified using 30 forward and 13 reverse primers. TCRdb fed the multiplex PCR reads into MiXCR, producing one record per CDR3 protein. Found here are about 270,000 distinct CDR3 sequences, around 47% of them singletons; the top ten hold approximately 13%. Germline V lookup: CDR1 WNHNN, CDR2 SYGVQD (reference sequence). This CDR3 is built from 14 residues. The V gene is TRBV10-1, the J gene TRBJ2-5, with a tentative D call TRBD2 (6 bases). The J call may be faulty, since TRBJ2-7 better matches the DNA end. The specimen was peripheral blood mononuclear cells (PBMCs). The receptor was derived from a man between 18 and 29 years old with type 2 diabetes. CDR3 region: CASSYRRGAYEQYF. Here the CDR3 DNA reads TGTGCCAGCAGTTACCGGAGGGGAGCCTACGAGCAGTACTTC.